The 8 T cell receptor beta chains below come from one sample, sequenced in a study of blood T cell repertoires in COVID-19. The protocol was immunoSEQ multiplex PCR, while the TCRdb copy is restricted to in-frame clones and leaves out a portion. The sample has roughly 77,000 clones, around four fifths seen once; the top ten hold around 10%. The specimen was peripheral blood. Receptor source: a human donor in a cohort sampled during active COVID-19.

The V and J genes are TRBV28 and TRBJ2-3, with D possibly TRBD1 on 6 matching bases. Germline assignment: CDR1 MDHEN and CDR2 SYDVKM. The CDR3 is made up of 15 amino acids. V was shortened by 3 bases and J by 3 bases, with 13 bases between the two germline ends. CDR3 bases: TGTGCCAGCAGTTTGGTACAGGGCGGGACAGATACGCAGTATTTT. This codes for CASSLVQGGTDTQYF.

The V and J genes are TRBV28 and TRBJ2-3, with a weak D call TRBD2 (7 bases). This CDR3 spans 15 amino acids. CDR1 and CDR2 (germline): MDHEN, SYDVKM. V was trimmed by 6 bases and J by 5 bases, leaving 18 bases between them. CDR3: CASSTPRGAGDTQYF. CDR3 sequence (DNA): TGTGCCAGCAGCACCCCTCGGGGGGCCGGAGATACGCAGTATTTT. Looking up the rest from reference TRBV28 and TRBJ2-3 gives the full variable domain: DVKVTQSSRYLVKRTGEKVFLECVQDMDHENMFWYRQDPGLGLRLIYFSYDVKMKEKGDIPEGYSVSREKKERFSLILESASTNQTSMYLCASSTPRGAGDTQYFGPGTRLTVL.

V and J are TRBV5-1 and TRBJ1-1, with D hard to call. V shed 5 bases and J shed 2 bases, with 10 bases lying between them. CDR3 length: 13 residues. CDR1 is SGHRS and CDR2 is YFSETQ in the germline V gene. As DNA, the CDR3 is TGCGCCAGCAGGTCGCAGATTAACACTGAAGCTTTCTTT. Its translation: CASRSQINTEAFF.

The gene calls are TRBV5-1 and TRBJ2-7; TRBD1 matches at 7 bases. There are 15 residues in the CDR3. V shed 0 bases, J shed 1 base, and the junction held 4 bases outside the gene matches. CDR1 and CDR2 (germline): SGHRS, YFSETQ. DNA of the CDR3: TGCGCCAGCAGCTTGGTTCCGGGACAGTCCTACGAGCAGTACTTC. The encoded protein is CASSLVPGQSYEQYF. Full variable domain (rest looked up from reference TRBV5-1 and TRBJ2-7): KAGVTQTPRYLIKTRGQQVTLSCSPISGHRSVSWYQQTPGQGLQFLFEYFSETQRNKGNFPGRFSGRQFSNSRSEMNVSTLELGDSALYLCASSLVPGQSYEQYFGPGTRLTVT.

The chain carries TRBV11-2 and TRBJ2-7; D is undetermined. The V end was cut by 0 bases, the J end by 0 bases, with 6 bases between. This CDR3 contains 14 residues. Germline CDR1 and CDR2: SGHAT and FQNNGV. The chain's CDR3 is CASSLELHSYEQYF. The CDR3 DNA reads as TGTGCCAGCAGCTTAGAACTCCACTCCTACGAGCAGTACTTC.

The chain links TRBV11-2 to TRBJ2-7; tentatively, D is TRBD1 (6 bases). This CDR3 has 14 residues. The V gene's germline CDR1 is SGHAT and CDR2 FQNNGV. The V end was cut by 4 bases, the J end by 0 bases, with 10 bases between. The chain's CDR3 is CASSSDSSSYEQYF. In DNA, the CDR3 is TGTGCCAGCAGCTCGGACAGCTCCTCCTACGAGCAGTACTTC.

Here the CDR3 reads CASSPSPGIYGYTF. CDR3 nucleotide sequence: TGTGCCAGCAGCCCGTCCCCCGGGATTTATGGCTACACCTTC. The rearrangement joins TRBV6-5 to TRBJ1-2; D ambiguous. V lost 6 bases and J 5 bases, leaving 16 bases between the germline ends. CDR3 length equals 14 residues. The germline V gene has CDR1 MNHEY and CDR2 SVGAGI.

The chain couples TRBV7-3 to TRBJ2-2, with D unresolved. V lost 3 bases and J lost 5, with 7 bases in between. The germline V gene encodes CDR1 SGHTA and CDR2 FQGTGA. This CDR3 has 13 residues. CDR3 in DNA: TGTGCCAGCAGCTTCCTATCGACCGGGGAGCTGTTTTTT. Encoded protein: CASSFLSTGELFF.